This T cell receptor beta chain derives from a study of CD8 T cells in ankylosing spondylitis. Germline assignment: CDR1 SGHRS and CDR2 YFSETQ. This CDR3 is 16 amino acids long. Losses at the gene ends were 4 bases for V and 4 bases for J; bases not matched to a gene: 9. In TCRdb, the 5' RACE reads were re-called with MiXCR into one record per CDR3 protein. The top ten hold 6.8% of the sample, which has under 300,000 distinct CDR3 sequences, roughly 8.6% seen once. Study-wide points: In reactive arthritis synovial fluid and blood, some motif variants had been reported before.

In this sample, this clonotype turned up many times. Its antigen is currently unknown. The chain links TRBV5-1 to TRBJ1-3; 9 nucleotides agree with TRBD1. This clonotype originated in a male donor with ankylosing spondylitis or in good health (not recorded which). Sequenced sample: blood, either unsorted or a sorted T cell fraction (not recorded which). Here the CDR3 DNA reads TGCGCCAGCAGCCCGGAGACAGGGGGAAGAGGAAACACCATATATTTT. Protein: CASSPETGGRGNTIYF.